This TCR beta chain was captured in a study of shared clonotypes between healthy human individuals. With 3 bases removed from V and 0 bases from J, the gap between germline ends came to 5 bases. The germline gives CDR1 SGHTA, CDR2 FQGNSA. The CDR3 is made up of 13 amino acids. Study results and limitations: Among donors, clonotype sharing was expected to be affected by sequencing depth.

Cells designated naive CD8 were CD45RO-negative and were positively selected for CCR7, with terminally differentiated effector memory CD45RA+ cells excluded. Original methodology: Junction-only immunoSEQ sequences carried no quality scores, so filtering differed. The assay was immunoSEQ multiplex PCR, and TCRdb's table has in-frame clones only and misses some. V, J and clone size are those of that table, while D and trimming were read from the DNA. Here the sample spans roughly 2 million clones, roughly 94% being singletons. A remark on this clone: Its antigen is not known.

The sample taken for sequencing was naive CD8+ T cells sorted from blood. The J gene is TRBJ1-2, the V gene TRBV7-2; D not resolved. The receptor was isolated from a young man in good health. CDR3 sequence (DNA): TGTGCCAGCAGCTTCCTCTCTAACTATGGCTACACCTTC. It is translated as CASSFLSNYGYTF.